Each of the 11 T cell receptor beta chains below was sequenced from the same sample in a study of blood T cell repertoires in COVID-19. Clones were sequenced by immunoSEQ multiplex PCR, and TCRdb holds only the in-frame ones, with some missing. Of about 200,000 clones in the sample, about 85% were seen once. Material: PBMCs or T cells enriched from blood (not recorded which). Receptors were obtained from a man in his forties who had recovered from COVID-19.

The chain couples TRBV7-9 to TRBJ2-3, with 8 nucleotides matching TRBD2. In germline, CDR1 is SEHNR, CDR2 FQNEAQ (reference sequence). V gave up 5 bases and J gave up 0 bases; unmatched junction bases: 13. This CDR3 has 18 residues. The CDR3 sequence: CASSNREASSGSTDTQYF. CDR3 DNA sequence: TGTGCCAGCAGCAACCGAGAGGCGTCTAGCGGGAGCACAGATACGCAGTATTTT.

V usage is TRBV5-1 and J usage is TRBJ2-2, with 10 bases fitting TRBD2. The CDR3 loop spans 15 amino acids. The junction had 5 bases not matched to a gene; V was cut back by 4 bases and J by 5 bases. Germline CDR1 SGHRS, CDR2 YFSETQ. CDR3 protein: CASSPLAGVTGELFF. DNA of the CDR3: TGCGCCAGCAGCCCGCTAGCGGGAGTTACCGGGGAGCTGTTTTTT.

This rearrangement joins TRBV28 to TRBJ2-1, with TRBD2 identical over 9 bases. CDR3 size: 15 residues. Per germline, CDR1 MDHEN and CDR2 SYDVKM. Losses at the gene ends were 2 bases for V and 9 bases for J; bases not matched to a gene: 8. The CDR3 reads CASSLRTGTSFEQFF. In DNA form, the CDR3 reads TGTGCCAGCAGTTTAAGAACCGGGACTAGCTTTGAGCAGTTCTTC.

This clone came up a few times. The chain carries TRBV9 and TRBJ1-2; 9 bases fit TRBD1. Looked up from germline, CDR1 is SGDLS and CDR2 is YYNGEE. The CDR3 has 14 residues. After removal of 3 bases from V and 6 bases from J, the junction contained 6 bases not matched to a gene. Here the CDR3 reads CASSATGQGDGYTF. The CDR3, as DNA: TGTGCCAGCAGCGCAACGGGACAGGGAGATGGCTACACCTTC.

The V and J genes are TRBV9 and TRBJ2-7, with a tentative D call TRBD2 (5 bases). The CDR3 sequence is 16 residues long. Germline-derived CDR1 and CDR2 are SGDLS and YYNGEE. Deletions cut 0 bases from V and 0 bases from J, with 13 bases between. CDR3: CASSVDDSADSYEQYF. The CDR3 region has the DNA TGTGCCAGCAGCGTAGATGATAGCGCCGACTCCTACGAGCAGTACTTC. The entire variable domain, with the rest obtained from reference TRBV9 and TRBJ2-7, is as follows: DSGVTQTPKHLITATGQRVTLRCSPRSGDLSVYWYQQSLDQGLQFLIQYYNGEERAKGNILERFSAQQFPDLHSELNLSSLELGDSALYFCASSVDDSADSYEQYFGPGTRLTVT.

The chain is built from TRBV5-4 and TRBJ1-1; D might be TRBD1 (5 bases). Looked up from germline, CDR1 is SGHNT and CDR2 is YYREEE (reference sequence). V lost 3 bases and J lost 7, with 7 bases in between. This CDR3 is 11 amino acids long. As DNA, the CDR3 is TGTGCCAGCAGCTCTAGGGGTGAAGCTTTCTTT. Its translation is CASSSRGEAFF.

This chain uses TRBV9 with TRBJ1-2; TRBD1 is a possible D gene (5 bases). The CDR3 consists of 14 residues. V lost 9 bases to trimming and J lost 4 bases, with 19 bases between them. Per the germline V gene, CDR1 is SGDLS and CDR2 is YYNGEE. CDR3 in DNA: TGTGCCACCCTAAGGTTGGGGGACTTCTATGGCTACACCTTC. Its protein product is CATLRLGDFYGYTF.

The chain combines TRBV18 with TRBJ2-7; 9 bases align to TRBD1. CDR1 and CDR2 (germline): KGHSH, LQKENI. Losses at the gene ends were 2 bases for V and 3 bases for J; bases not matched to a gene: 2. The CDR3 loop spans 14 amino acids. The CDR3 loop is CASSPDRGGYEQYF. CDR3 coding DNA: TGTGCCAGCTCACCAGACAGGGGGGGCTACGAGCAGTACTTC.

This chain uses TRBV5-1 with TRBJ1-1, with a tentative D call TRBD1 (6 bases). CDR3 length equals 17 residues. The V end was cut by 0 bases, the J end by 0 bases, with 15 bases between. The germline V gene has CDR1 SGHRS and CDR2 YFSETQ. CDR3 in DNA: TGCGCCAGCAGCTTGGGGTGGGGACACATCATGAACACTGAAGCTTTCTTT. Translation: CASSLGWGHIMNTEAFF. Supplemented by reference TRBV5-1 and TRBJ1-1, the full variable domain reads KAGVTQTPRYLIKTRGQQVTLSCSPISGHRSVSWYQQTPGQGLQFLFEYFSETQRNKGNFPGRFSGRQFSNSRSEMNVSTLELGDSALYLCASSLGWGHIMNTEAFFGQGTRLTVV.

In its sample, this clone was seen once. The J gene is TRBJ2-1, the V gene TRBV5-1; 9 bases are shared with TRBD2. V shed 0 bases, J shed 8 bases, and the junction held 6 bases outside the gene matches. The length of the CDR3 is 15 residues. CDR1 is SGHRS and CDR2 is YFSETQ in the germline V gene. The CDR3 region is CASSLAGLALDEQFF. CDR3 nucleotide sequence: TGCGCCAGCAGCTTGGCGGGACTAGCTCTCGATGAGCAGTTCTTC.

In DNA form, the CDR3 reads TGTGCCAGCAGCCCCGCGGGGGGAACAGATACGCAGTATTTT. Amino acids: CASSPAGGTDTQYF. The chain employs TRBV7-3 and TRBJ2-3; 8 bases line up with TRBD2. V shed 5 bases, J shed 3 bases, and the junction held 4 bases outside the gene matches. The CDR3 contains 14 residues. Looked up from germline, CDR1 is SGHTA and CDR2 is FQGTGA.